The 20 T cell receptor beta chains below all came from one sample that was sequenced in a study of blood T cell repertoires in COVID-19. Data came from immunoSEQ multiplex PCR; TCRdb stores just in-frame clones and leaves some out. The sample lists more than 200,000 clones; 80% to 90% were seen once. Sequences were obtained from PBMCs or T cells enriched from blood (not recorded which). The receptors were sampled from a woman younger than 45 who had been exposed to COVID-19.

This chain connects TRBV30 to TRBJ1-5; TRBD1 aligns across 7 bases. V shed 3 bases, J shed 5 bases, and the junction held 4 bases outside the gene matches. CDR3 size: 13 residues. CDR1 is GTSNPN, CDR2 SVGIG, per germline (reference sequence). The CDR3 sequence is CAWRGTEDQPQHF. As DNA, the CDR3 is TGTGCCTGGAGGGGGACAGAGGATCAGCCCCAGCATTTT.

CDR3 amino acids: CASSATGLAYEQYF. The CDR3 region has the DNA TGTGCCAGTAGTGCCACCGGACTAGCCTACGAGCAGTACTTC. The J gene is TRBJ2-7, the V gene TRBV19; TRBD2 aligns across 7 bases. CDR1 and CDR2 from the germline V gene are LNHDA and SQIVND (reference sequence). The V and J ends lost 5 bases and 2 bases, in that order; junction bases with no gene match: 6. There are 14 residues in the CDR3.

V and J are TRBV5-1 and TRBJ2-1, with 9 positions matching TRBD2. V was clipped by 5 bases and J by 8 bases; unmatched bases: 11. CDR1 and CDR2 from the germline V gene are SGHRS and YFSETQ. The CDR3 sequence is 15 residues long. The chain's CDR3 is CASRPDPTSGYEQFF. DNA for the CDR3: TGCGCCAGCAGACCAGATCCGACTAGCGGCTATGAGCAGTTCTTC.

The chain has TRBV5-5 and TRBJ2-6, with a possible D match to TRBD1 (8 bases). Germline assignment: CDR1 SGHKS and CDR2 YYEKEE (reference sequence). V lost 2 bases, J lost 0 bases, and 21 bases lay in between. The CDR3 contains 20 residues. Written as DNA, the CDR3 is TGTGCCAGCAGCTTCGACAGGGGCCGGGGGGTCAGCTCTGGGGCCAACGTCCTGACTTTC. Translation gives CASSFDRGRGVSSGANVLTF. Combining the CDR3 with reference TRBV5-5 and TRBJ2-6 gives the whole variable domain DAGVTQSPTHLIKTRGQQVTLRCSPISGHKSVSWYQQVLGQGPQFIFQYYEKEERGRGNFPDRFSARQFPNYSSELNVNALLLGDSALYLCASSFDRGRGVSSGANVLTFGAGSRLTVL.

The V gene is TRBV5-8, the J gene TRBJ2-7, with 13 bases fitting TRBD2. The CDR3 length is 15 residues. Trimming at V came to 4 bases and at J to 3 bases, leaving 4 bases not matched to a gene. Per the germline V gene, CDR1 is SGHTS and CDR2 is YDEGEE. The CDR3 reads CASSPGTSGNYEQYF. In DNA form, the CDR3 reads TGTGCCAGCAGCCCCGGGACTAGCGGGAACTACGAGCAGTACTTC.

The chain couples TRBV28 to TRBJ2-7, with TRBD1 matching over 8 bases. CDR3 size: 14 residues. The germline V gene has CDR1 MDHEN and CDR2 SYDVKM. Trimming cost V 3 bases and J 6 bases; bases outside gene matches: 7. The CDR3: CASSLTGATSEQYF. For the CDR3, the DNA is TGTGCCAGCAGTTTGACAGGGGCGACGAGCGAGCAGTACTTC.

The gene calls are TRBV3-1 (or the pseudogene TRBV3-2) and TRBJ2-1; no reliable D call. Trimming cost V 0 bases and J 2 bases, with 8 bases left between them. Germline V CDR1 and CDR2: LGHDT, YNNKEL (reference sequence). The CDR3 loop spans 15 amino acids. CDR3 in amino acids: CASSQDRRPYNEQFF. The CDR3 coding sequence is TGTGCCAGCAGCCAAGATCGGCGGCCCTACAATGAGCAGTTCTTC.

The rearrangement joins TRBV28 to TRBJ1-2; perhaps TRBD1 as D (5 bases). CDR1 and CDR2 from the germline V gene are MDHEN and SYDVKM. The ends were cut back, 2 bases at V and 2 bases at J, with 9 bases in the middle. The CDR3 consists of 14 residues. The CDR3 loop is CASSLGATNYGYTF. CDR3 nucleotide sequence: TGTGCCAGCAGTTTAGGGGCGACCAACTATGGCTACACCTTC.

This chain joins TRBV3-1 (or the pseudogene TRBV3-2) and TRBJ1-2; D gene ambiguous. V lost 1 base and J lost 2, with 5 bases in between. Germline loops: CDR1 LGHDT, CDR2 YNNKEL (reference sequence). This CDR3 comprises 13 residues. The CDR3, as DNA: TGTGCCAGCAGCCAAGCGGTGAACTATGGCTACACCTTC. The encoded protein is CASSQAVNYGYTF.

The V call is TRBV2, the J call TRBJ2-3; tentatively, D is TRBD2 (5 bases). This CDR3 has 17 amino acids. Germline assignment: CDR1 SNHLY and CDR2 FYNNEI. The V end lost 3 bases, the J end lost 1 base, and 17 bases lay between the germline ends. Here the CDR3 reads CASSDPWASSGTDTQYF. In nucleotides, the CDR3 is TGTGCCAGCAGTGATCCCTGGGCTAGCTCTGGCACAGATACGCAGTATTTT.

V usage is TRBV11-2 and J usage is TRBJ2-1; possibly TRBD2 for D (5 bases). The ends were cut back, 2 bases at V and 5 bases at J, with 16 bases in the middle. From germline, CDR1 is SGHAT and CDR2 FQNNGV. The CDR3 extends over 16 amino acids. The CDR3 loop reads CASSLSWEWSHNEQFF. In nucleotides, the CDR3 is TGTGCCAGCAGCTTATCCTGGGAGTGGTCCCACAATGAGCAGTTCTTC.

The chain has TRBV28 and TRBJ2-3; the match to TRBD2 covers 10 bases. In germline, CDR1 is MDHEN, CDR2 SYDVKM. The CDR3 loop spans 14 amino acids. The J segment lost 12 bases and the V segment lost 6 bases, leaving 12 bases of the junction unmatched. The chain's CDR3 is CASSRLAGAGGQYF. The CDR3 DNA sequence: TGTGCCAGCAGCAGGCTAGCGGGAGCCGGAGGCCAGTATTTT.

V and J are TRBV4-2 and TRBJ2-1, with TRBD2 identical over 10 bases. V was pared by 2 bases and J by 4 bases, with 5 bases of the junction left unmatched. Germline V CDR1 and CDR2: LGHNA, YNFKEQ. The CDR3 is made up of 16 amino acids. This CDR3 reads CASSQRTSGTYNEQFF. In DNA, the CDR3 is TGTGCCAGCAGCCAACGTACTAGCGGGACTTACAATGAGCAGTTCTTC.

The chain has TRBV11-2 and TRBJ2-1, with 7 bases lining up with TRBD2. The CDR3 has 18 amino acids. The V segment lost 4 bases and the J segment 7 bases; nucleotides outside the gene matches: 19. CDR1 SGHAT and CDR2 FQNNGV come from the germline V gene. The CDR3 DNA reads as TGTGCCAGCAGCTCTTTTCTGAGGGAGGGGTTCCCTAGGAATGAGCAGTTCTTC. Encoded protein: CASSSFLREGFPRNEQFF.

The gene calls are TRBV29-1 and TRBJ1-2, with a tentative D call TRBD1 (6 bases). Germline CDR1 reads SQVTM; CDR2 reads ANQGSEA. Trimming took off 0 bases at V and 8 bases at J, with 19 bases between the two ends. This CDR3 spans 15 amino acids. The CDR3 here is CSVEDLTGHKKGYTF. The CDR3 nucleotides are TGCAGCGTTGAAGATCTGACGGGACACAAAAAAGGCTACACCTTC. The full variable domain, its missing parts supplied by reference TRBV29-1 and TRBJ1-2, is SAVISQKPSRDICQRGTSLTIQCQVDSQVTMMFWYRQQPGQSLTLIATANQGSEATYESGFVIDKFPISRPNLTFSTLTVSNMSPEDSSIYLCSVEDLTGHKKGYTFGSGTRLTVV.

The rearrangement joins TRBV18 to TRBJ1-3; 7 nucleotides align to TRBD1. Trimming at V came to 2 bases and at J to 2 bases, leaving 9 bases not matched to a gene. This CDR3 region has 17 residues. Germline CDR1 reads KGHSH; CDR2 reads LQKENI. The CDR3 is CASSPTMTGTAGNTIYF. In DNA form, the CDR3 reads TGTGCCAGCTCACCAACAATGACAGGGACGGCTGGAAACACCATATATTTT.

This CDR3 is CATSEARARETQYF. In DNA form, the CDR3 reads TGTGCCACCAGTGAGGCCAGGGCACGGGAGACCCAGTACTTC. The chain carries TRBV24-1 and TRBJ2-5, with D possibly TRBD1 on 5 matching bases. The CDR3 spans 14 residues. Per the germline V gene, CDR1 is KGHDR and CDR2 is SFDVKD. The V end lost 4 bases, the J end lost 5 bases, and 13 bases lay between the germline ends.

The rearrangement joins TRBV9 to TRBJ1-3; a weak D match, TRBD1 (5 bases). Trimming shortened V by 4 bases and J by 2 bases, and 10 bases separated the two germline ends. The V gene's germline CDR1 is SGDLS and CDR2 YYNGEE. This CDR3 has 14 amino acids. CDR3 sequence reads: CASSPPGPGNTIYF. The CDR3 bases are TGTGCCAGCAGCCCGCCAGGGCCTGGAAACACCATATATTTT.

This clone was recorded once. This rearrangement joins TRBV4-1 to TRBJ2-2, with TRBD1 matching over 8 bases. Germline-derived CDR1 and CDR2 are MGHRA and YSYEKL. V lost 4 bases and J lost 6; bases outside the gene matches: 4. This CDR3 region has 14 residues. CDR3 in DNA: TGCGCCAGCAGCCGGATACAGGGGGCCGGGGAGCTGTTTTTT. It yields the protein CASSRIQGAGELFF.

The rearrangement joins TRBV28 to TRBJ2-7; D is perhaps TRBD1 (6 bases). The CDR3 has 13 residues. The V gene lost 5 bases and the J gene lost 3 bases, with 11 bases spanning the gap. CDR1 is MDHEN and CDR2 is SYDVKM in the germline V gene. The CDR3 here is CASSPQGYYEQYF. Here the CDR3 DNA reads TGTGCCAGCAGTCCACAGGGATACTACGAGCAGTACTTC.